This T cell receptor beta chain was sequenced during a study of blood T cell repertoires in COVID-19. The overall study: Nucleic acid was either cDNA or gDNA, and it came from T cells, B-cell-depleted T cells, or PBMCs.

Sequenced by immunoSEQ multiplex PCR; TCRdb stores in-frame clones only, minus some. The sample lists fewer than 50,000 clones; more than 70% were seen once. The length of the CDR3 is 18 residues. The germline V gene encodes CDR1 SGHAT and CDR2 FQNNGV. V lost 5 bases and J lost 0; bases outside the gene matches: 10. Sequenced input: peripheral blood. The TCR was taken from a woman older than 75 with active or convalescent COVID-19. The rearrangement uses TRBV11-2 and TRBJ1-3, with TRBD1 matching over 10 bases. The CDR3: CASSPAFGTGASGNTIYF. The CDR3 nucleotides are TGTGCCAGCAGCCCTGCTTTTGGGACAGGGGCCTCTGGAAACACCATATATTTT.